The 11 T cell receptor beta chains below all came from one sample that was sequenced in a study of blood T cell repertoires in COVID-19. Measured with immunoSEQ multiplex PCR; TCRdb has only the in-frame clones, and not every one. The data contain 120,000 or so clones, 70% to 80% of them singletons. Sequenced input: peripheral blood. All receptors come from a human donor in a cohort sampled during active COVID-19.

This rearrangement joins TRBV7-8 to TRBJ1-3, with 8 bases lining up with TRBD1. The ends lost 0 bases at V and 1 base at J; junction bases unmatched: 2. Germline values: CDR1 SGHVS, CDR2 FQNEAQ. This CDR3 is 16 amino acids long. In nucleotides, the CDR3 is TGTGCCAGCAGCTTAGCGCAGGGGGCTTCTGGAAACACCATATATTTT. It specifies CASSLAQGASGNTIYF. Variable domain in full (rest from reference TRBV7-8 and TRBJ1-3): GAGVSQSPRYKVAKRGQDVALRCDPISGHVSLFWYQQALGQGPEFLTYFQNEAQLDKSGLPSDRFFAERPEGSVSTLKIQRTQQEDSAVYLCASSLAQGASGNTIYFGEGSWLTVV.

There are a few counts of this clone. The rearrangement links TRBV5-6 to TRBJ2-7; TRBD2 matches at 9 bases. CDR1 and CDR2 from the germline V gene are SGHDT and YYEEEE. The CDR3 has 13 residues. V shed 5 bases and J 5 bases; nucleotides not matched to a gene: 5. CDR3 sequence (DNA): TGTGCCAGCAGTGTGATAGCGGGGGACGAGCAGTACTTC. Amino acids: CASSVIAGDEQYF. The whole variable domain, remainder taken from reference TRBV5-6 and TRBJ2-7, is DAGVTQSPTHLIKTRGQQVTLRCSPKSGHDTVSWYQQALGQGPQFIFQYYEEEERQRGNFPDRFSGHQFPNYSSELNVNALLLGDSALYLCASSVIAGDEQYFGPGTRLTVT.

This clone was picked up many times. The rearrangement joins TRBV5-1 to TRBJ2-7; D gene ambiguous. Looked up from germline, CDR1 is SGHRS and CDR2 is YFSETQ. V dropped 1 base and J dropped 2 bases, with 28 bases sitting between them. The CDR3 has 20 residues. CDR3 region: CASSLSTERDVVRVAYEQYF. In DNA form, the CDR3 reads TGCGCCAGCAGCTTGTCGACGGAACGAGACGTCGTTCGGGTCGCCTACGAGCAGTACTTC.

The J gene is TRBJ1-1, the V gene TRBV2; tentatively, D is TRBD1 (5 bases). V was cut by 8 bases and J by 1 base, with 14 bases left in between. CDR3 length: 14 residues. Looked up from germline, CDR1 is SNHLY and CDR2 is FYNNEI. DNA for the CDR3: TGTGCCAGCCACCACCCCGACAGGAACACTGAAGCTTTCTTT. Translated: CASHHPDRNTEAFF.

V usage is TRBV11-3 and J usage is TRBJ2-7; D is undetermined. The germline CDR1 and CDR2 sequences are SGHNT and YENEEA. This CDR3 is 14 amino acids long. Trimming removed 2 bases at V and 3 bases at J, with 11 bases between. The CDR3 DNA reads TGTGCCAGCAGCTTATCTGGCAGTCTCTACGAGCAGTACTTC. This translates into CASSLSGSLYEQYF. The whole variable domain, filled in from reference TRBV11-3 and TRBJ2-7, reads EAGVVQSPRYKIIEKKQPVAFWCNPISGHNTLYWYLQNLGQGPELLIRYENEEAVDDSQLPKDRFSAERLKGVDSTLKIQPAELGDSAVYLCASSLSGSLYEQYFGPGTRLTVT.

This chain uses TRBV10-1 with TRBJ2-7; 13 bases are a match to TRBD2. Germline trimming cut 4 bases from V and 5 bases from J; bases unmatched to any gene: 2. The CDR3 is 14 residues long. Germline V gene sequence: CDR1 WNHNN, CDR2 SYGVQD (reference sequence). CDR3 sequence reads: CASSVGLAGDEQYF. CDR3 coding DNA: TGCGCCAGCAGTGTAGGACTAGCGGGGGACGAGCAGTACTTC.

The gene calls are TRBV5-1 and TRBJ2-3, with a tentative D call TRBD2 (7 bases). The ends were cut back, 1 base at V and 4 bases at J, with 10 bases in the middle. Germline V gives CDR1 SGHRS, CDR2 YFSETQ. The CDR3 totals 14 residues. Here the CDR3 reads CASSLRGGADTQYF. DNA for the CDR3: TGCGCCAGCAGCTTGAGGGGGGGAGCAGATACGCAGTATTTT. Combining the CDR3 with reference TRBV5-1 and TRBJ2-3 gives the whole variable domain KAGVTQTPRYLIKTRGQQVTLSCSPISGHRSVSWYQQTPGQGLQFLFEYFSETQRNKGNFPGRFSGRQFSNSRSEMNVSTLELGDSALYLCASSLRGGADTQYFGPGTRLTVL.

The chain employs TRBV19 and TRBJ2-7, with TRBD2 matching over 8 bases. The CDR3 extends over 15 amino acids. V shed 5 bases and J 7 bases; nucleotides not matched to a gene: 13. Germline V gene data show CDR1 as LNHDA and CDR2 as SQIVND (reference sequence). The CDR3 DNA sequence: TGTGCCAGTAGTGAAAAGACTAGCGCCCTGAGGGAGCAGTACTTC. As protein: CASSEKTSALREQYF.

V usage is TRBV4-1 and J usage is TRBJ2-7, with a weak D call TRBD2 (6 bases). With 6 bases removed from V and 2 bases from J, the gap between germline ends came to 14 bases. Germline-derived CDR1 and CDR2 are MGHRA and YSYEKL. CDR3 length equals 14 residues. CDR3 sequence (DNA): TGCGCCAGCAGTTCCCCAGGCGGGACCTACGAGCAGTACTTC. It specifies CASSSPGGTYEQYF.

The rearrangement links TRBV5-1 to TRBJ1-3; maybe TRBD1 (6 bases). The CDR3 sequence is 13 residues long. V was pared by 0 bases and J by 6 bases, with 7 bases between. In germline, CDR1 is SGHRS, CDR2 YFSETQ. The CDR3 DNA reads TGCGCCAGCAGCTTGGAGGGGGTAAACACCATATATTTT. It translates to CASSLEGVNTIYF.

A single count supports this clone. The CDR3 is CASSNLGGENYGYTF. CDR3 DNA sequence: TGTGCCAGTAGTAATTTAGGCGGAGAAAACTATGGCTACACCTTC. The chain is built from TRBV19 and TRBJ1-2; D uncertain. Germline lookup yields CDR1 LNHDA and CDR2 SQIVND (reference sequence). CDR3 size: 15 residues. Trimming pared 4 bases from V and 2 bases from J, leaving 14 bases between. Looking up the rest from reference TRBV19 and TRBJ1-2 gives the full variable domain: DGGITQSPKYLFRKEGQNVTLSCEQNLNHDAMYWYRQDPGQGLRLIYYSQIVNDFQKGDIAEGYSVSREKKESFPLTVTSAQKNPTAFYLCASSNLGGENYGYTFGSGTRLTVV.